Following are 10 T cell receptor beta chains from one sample sequenced in a study of T-cell reconstitution after alpha-beta-depleted transplantation in children. Construction of the TCRbeta library involved unique molecular identifiers. Via MiXCR, TCRdb re-called the PCR reads, giving one row per CDR3 protein. The sample includes about 540,000 distinct CDR3 sequences, roughly a quarter of them seen just once. The sequenced sample was PBMCs, obtained before TCRalphabeta/CD19-depleted stem cell transplant. All receptors come from a boy in the first two years of life with Wiskott-Aldrich syndrome, due to receive a stem cell transplant.

This clonotype was seen a few times. This chain joins TRBV5-1 and TRBJ2-5; D is possibly TRBD2 (6 bases). The V gene's germline CDR1 is SGHRS and CDR2 YFSETQ. V shed 0 bases and J shed 4 bases, with 16 bases lying between them. The CDR3 contains 16 residues. The DNA for the CDR3 is TGCGCCAGCAGCTTGGCGGGGACTCGGGCCCCAGAGACCCAGTACTTC. Protein: CASSLAGTRAPETQYF.

The table lists this clonotype with a few counts. The rearrangement links TRBV30 to TRBJ2-3; maybe TRBD1 (6 bases). Looked up from germline, CDR1 is GTSNPN and CDR2 is SVGIG (reference sequence). V lost 2 bases, J lost 3 bases, and 18 bases lay in between. The CDR3 totals 16 residues. The CDR3 DNA reads TGTGCCTGGAGTCCCGGTACAGGGCGGACTACAGATACGCAGTATTTT. It encodes CAWSPGTGRTTDTQYF.

The chain uses TRBV27 and TRBJ2-3; D may be TRBD2 (6 bases). This CDR3 has 20 amino acids. V was cut by 0 bases and J by 2 bases, with 24 bases left in between. Germline V gives CDR1 MNHEY, CDR2 SMNVEV (reference sequence). CDR3 bases: TGTGCCAGCAGTTTATCGAACCCGGGGATTTTACGGGGGAACACAGATACGCAGTATTTT. Protein product: CASSLSNPGILRGNTDTQYF.

This clonotype was counted a few times. This chain links TRBV7-9 with TRBJ1-2; D is unresolved. In germline, CDR1 is SEHNR, CDR2 FQNEAQ (reference sequence). Between the trimmed V and J ends, which lost 0 bases and 3 bases, there was a span of 8 bases. The CDR3 spans 14 residues. The CDR3 reads CASSLAGSYYGYTF. The DNA of the CDR3 is TGTGCCAGCAGCTTAGCTGGGAGTTACTATGGCTACACCTTC.

The chain is built from TRBV6-5 and TRBJ2-1; D uncertain. Germline V CDR1 and CDR2: MNHEY, SVGAGI. There are 12 residues in the CDR3. V gave up 2 bases and J gave up 8 bases, with 7 bases separating them. CDR3 nucleotides: TGTGCCAGCAGTTACAACCGGTATGAGCAGTTCTTC. It specifies CASSYNRYEQFF.

The table lists this clonotype with a few counts. The rearrangement uses TRBV7-9 and TRBJ2-5; D remains unclear. In germline, CDR1 is SEHNR, CDR2 FQNEAQ (reference sequence). Trimming stripped 5 bases from V and 2 bases from J, with 9 bases between. The CDR3 extends over 13 amino acids. CDR3 amino acids: CASSHDGQETQYF. The CDR3 DNA follows: TGTGCCAGCAGCCACGACGGGCAAGAGACCCAGTACTTC.

The chain couples TRBV27 to TRBJ2-7; 8 bases line up with TRBD2. Germline V gene lookup returns CDR1 MNHEY and CDR2 SMNVEV (reference sequence). V dropped 6 bases and J dropped 0; count of bases not matched to a gene: 1. The CDR3 consists of 13 residues. The chain's CDR3 is CASRAGGSYEQYF. The CDR3 DNA reads TGTGCCAGCAGGGCGGGGGGCTCCTACGAGCAGTACTTC.

V and J are TRBV5-1 and TRBJ2-5; no firm D call. The CDR3 is 11 amino acids. Trimming took off 7 bases at V and 1 base at J, with 5 bases between the two ends. Looked up from germline, CDR1 is SGHRS and CDR2 is YFSETQ. The CDR3 protein is CASRAQETQYF. CDR3 DNA: TGCGCCAGCCGGGCCCAAGAGACCCAGTACTTC.

The chain joins TRBV5-4 to TRBJ2-3; a weak D match, TRBD2 (6 bases). Trimming removed 3 bases at V and 5 bases at J, with 13 bases between. The CDR3 totals 14 residues. Per germline, CDR1 SGHNT and CDR2 YYREEE (reference sequence). The CDR3 spells CASSSADSGDTQYF. The CDR3 DNA sequence: TGTGCCAGCAGCTCCGCGGATAGCGGAGATACGCAGTATTTT.

This clonotype was detected once. The chain has TRBV29-1 and TRBJ2-7, with 9 bases identical to TRBD2. Germline CDR1 SQVTM, CDR2 ANQGSEA. This CDR3 comprises 15 residues. V lost 4 bases, J lost 3 bases, and 10 bases stayed unmatched. CDR3 amino acids: CSVGDRLAENYEQYF. The CDR3 bases are TGCAGCGTTGGGGACAGACTAGCGGAAAACTACGAGCAGTACTTC.